Here is one T cell receptor (beta chain) with its context. Its antigen is unknown. The data were taken from a study of cytomegalovirus exposure and HLA in healthy donors. Study conclusions and caveats: Reportedly, TCR beta sequences accurately predicted HLA-A and HLA-B alleles in most subjects. The majority of CMV-associated TCR beta chains were reported as apparently HLA-restricted in a later analysis. According to an earlier analysis, most TCR beta V segments yielded productive rearrangements about 87% or about 30% of the time.

The germline CDR1 and CDR2 sequences are SGHRS and YFSETQ. The CDR3 totals 14 residues. V lost 6 bases, J lost 2 bases, and 5 bases stayed unmatched. The study ran its PCR with 60 Vbeta and 13 Jbeta primers. Using immunoSEQ multiplex PCR, the repertoire was profiled, and TCRdb retains in-frame clones only, with some absent. The sample contains approximately 220,000 clones, just over 75% of which appear only once. The sample comprised PBMCs. The origin of this receptor is a man between 18 and 29 years old in good health and CMV-seronegative. The chain links TRBV5-1 to TRBJ2-3; 8 positions agree with TRBD2. The CDR3 here is CASKLAEPTDTQYF. In DNA form, the CDR3 reads TGCGCCAGCAAACTAGCGGAACCCACAGATACGCAGTATTTT.